This T cell receptor (beta chain) was profiled in a study of T cell responses to AZD1222 COVID-19 vaccine. Overall study findings and caveats: At study baseline, merely several AZD1222 recipients were seropositive. Scientists sampled the repertoires only once the peak T cell response had passed. The donors showed a predominance of white British ancestry and of females, with possible underestimation of clonal diversity.

As concerns this clone: Its matching antigen is unknown. At one of its ends the junction is not consistent with the germline gene, which may arise from a read error.

The CDR3 is made up of 12 amino acids. Germline V gene lookup returns CDR1 MGHRA and CDR2 YSYEKL. The repertoire was sequenced with immunoSEQ multiplex PCR; TCRdb's copy has only in-frame clones and lacks some. The sample shows 60,000 to 90,000 clones, 60% to 85% of them seen only once. The sequence was obtained from an adult who received the MenACWY meningococcal vaccine as a control. The rearrangement uses TRBV4-1 and TRBJ1-2, with a tentative D call TRBD1 (6 bases). The sample was peripheral blood, taken 28 days after the second dose of the MenACWY control vaccine. CDR3 residues: CASSQDQGRTYF. The CDR3 DNA reads TGCGCCAGCAGCCAAGATCAGGGGAGGACCTACTTC.